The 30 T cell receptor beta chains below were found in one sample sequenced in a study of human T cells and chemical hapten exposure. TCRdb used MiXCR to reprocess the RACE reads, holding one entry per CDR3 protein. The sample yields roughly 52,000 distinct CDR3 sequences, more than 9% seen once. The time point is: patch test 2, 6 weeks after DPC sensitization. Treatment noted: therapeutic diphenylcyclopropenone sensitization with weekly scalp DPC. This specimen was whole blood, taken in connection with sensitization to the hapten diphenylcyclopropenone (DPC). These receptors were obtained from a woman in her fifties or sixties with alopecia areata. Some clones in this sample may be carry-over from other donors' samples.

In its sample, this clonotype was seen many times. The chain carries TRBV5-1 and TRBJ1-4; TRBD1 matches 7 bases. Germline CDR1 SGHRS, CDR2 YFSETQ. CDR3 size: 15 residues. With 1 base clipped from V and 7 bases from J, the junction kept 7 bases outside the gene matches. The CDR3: CASSLRGGAGEKLFF. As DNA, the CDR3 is TGCGCCAGCAGCTTGCGAGGGGGCGCGGGTGAAAAACTGTTTTTT.

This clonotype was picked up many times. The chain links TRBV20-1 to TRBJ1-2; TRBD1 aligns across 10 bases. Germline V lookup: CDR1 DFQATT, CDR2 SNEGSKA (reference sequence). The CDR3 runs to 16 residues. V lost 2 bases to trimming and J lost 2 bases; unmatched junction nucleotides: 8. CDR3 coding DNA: TGCAGTGCTAGACCACTTACGACAGGGGGCAACTATGGCTACACCTTC. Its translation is CSARPLTTGGNYGYTF.

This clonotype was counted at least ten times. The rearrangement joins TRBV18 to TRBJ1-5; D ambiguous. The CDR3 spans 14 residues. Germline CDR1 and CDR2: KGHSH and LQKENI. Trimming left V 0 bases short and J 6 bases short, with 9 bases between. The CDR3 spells CASSPPLGSQPQHF. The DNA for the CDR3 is TGTGCCAGCTCACCACCGTTGGGGTCTCAGCCCCAGCATTTT. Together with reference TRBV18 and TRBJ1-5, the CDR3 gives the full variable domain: NAGVMQNPRHLVRRRGQEARLRCSPMKGHSHVYWYRQLPEEGLKFMVYLQKENIIDESGMPKERFSAEFPKEGPSILRIQQVVRGDSAAYFCASSPPLGSQPQHFGDGTRLSIL.

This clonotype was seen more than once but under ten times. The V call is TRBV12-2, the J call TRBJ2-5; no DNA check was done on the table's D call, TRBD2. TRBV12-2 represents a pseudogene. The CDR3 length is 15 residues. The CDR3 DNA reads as TGTGCAAGTCGCGGGACTAGCGGGAGGAAAGAGACCCAGTACTTC. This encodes CASRGTSGRKETQYF.

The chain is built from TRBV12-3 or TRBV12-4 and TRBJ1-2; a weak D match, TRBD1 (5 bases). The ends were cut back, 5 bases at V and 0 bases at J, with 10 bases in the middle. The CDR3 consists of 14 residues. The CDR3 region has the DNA TGTGCCAGCAGTGCCACGACAGCTAACTATGGCTACACCTTC. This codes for CASSATTANYGYTF.

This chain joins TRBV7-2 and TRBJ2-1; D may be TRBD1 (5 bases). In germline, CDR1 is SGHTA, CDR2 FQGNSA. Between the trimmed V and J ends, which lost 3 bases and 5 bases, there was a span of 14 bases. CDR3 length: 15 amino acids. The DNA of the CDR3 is TGTGCCAGCAGCTTTAGCCAGGGTGGGCACAATGAGCAGTTCTTC. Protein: CASSFSQGGHNEQFF.

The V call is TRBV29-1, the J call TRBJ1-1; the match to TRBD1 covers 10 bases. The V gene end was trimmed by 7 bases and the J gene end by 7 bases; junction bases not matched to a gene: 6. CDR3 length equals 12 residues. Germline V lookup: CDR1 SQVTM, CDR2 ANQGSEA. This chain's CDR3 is CSGKGQGIEAFF. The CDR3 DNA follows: TGCAGCGGTAAGGGACAGGGGATTGAAGCTTTCTTT.

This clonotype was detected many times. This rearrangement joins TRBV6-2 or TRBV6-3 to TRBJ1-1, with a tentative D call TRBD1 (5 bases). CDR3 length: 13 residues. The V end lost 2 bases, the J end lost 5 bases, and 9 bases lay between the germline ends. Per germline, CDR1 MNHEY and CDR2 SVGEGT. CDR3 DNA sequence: TGTGCCAGCAGTTACGTGGGGGAAACTGAAGCTTTCTTT. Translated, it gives CASSYVGETEAFF.

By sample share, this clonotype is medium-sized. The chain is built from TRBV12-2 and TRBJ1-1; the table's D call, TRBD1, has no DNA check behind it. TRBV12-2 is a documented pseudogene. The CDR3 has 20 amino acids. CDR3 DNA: TGTGCAAGTCGCTTAGCTGGACCAGAAAAAAAACAGGCACCACCAAATGAAGCTTTCTTT. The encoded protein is CASRLAGPEKKQAPPNEAFF.

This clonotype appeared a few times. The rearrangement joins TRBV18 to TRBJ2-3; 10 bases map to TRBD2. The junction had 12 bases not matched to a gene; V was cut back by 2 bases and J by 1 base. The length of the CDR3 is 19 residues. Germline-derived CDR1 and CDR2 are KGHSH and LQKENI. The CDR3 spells CASSPSVPSGGFGTDTQYF. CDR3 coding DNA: TGTGCCAGCTCACCATCGGTCCCTAGCGGGGGTTTCGGCACAGATACGCAGTATTTT.

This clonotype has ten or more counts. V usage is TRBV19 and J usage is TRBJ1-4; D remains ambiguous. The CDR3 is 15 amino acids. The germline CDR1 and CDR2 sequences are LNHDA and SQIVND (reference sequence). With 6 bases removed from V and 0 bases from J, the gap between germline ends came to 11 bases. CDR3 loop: CASSYYKATNEKLFF. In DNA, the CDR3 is TGTGCCAGTAGCTATTACAAGGCAACTAATGAAAAACTGTTTTTT.

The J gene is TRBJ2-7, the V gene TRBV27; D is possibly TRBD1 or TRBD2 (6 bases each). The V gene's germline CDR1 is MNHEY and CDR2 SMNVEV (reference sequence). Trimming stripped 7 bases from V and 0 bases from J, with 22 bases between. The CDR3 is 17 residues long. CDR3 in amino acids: CASKPAHMGGNSYEQYF. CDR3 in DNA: TGTGCCAGCAAACCGGCACACATGGGGGGCAACTCCTACGAGCAGTACTTC.

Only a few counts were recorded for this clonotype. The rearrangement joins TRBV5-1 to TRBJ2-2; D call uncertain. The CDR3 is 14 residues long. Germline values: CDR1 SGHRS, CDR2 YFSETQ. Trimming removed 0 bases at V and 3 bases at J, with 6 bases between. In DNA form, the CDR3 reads TGCGCCAGCAGCTTGGGCTACTACACCGGGGAGCTGTTTTTT. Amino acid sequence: CASSLGYYTGELFF. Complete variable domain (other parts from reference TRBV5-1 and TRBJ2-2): KAGVTQTPRYLIKTRGQQVTLSCSPISGHRSVSWYQQTPGQGLQFLFEYFSETQRNKGNFPGRFSGRQFSNSRSEMNVSTLELGDSALYLCASSLGYYTGELFFGEGSRLTVL.

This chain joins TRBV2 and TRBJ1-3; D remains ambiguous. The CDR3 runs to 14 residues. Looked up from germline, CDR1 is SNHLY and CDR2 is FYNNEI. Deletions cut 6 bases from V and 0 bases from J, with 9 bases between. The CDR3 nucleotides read TGTGCCAGCAGAGGTACTTACTCTGGAAACACCATATATTTT. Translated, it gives CASRGTYSGNTIYF.

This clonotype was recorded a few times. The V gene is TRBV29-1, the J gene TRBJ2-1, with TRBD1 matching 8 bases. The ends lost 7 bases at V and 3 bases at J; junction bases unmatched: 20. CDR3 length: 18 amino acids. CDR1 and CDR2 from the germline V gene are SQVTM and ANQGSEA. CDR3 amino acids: CSAPGGATQSSDYNEQFF. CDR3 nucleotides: TGCAGCGCCCCAGGGGGCGCGACTCAATCGAGCGACTACAATGAGCAGTTCTTC.

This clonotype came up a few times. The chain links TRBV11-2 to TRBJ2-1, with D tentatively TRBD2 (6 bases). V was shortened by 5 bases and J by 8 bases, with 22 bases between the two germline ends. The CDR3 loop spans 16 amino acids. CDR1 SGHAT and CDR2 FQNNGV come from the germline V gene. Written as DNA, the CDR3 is TGTGCCAGCAGCCTAAGGTCCGGGGGAGACCCACATGAGCAGTTCTTC. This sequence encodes CASSLRSGGDPHEQFF. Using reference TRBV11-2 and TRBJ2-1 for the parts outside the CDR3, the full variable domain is EAGVAQSPRYKIIEKRQSVAFWCNPISGHATLYWYQQILGQGPKLLIQFQNNGVVDDSQLPKDRFSAERLKGVDSTLKIQPAKLEDSAVYLCASSLRSGGDPHEQFFGPGTRLTVL.

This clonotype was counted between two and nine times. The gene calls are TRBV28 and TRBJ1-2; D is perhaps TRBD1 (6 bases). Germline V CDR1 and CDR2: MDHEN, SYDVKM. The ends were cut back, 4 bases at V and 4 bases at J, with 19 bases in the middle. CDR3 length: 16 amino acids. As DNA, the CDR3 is TGTGCCAGCAGTTACCCTCCGGGCAGGGGTGGCTATGGCTACACCTTC. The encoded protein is CASSYPPGRGGYGYTF.

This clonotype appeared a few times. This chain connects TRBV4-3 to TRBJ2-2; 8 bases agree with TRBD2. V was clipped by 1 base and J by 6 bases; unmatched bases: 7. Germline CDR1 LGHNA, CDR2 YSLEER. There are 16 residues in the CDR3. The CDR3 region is CASSQGAGGNAGELFF. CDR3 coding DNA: TGCGCCAGCAGCCAAGGGGCGGGGGGCAACGCCGGGGAGCTGTTTTTT.

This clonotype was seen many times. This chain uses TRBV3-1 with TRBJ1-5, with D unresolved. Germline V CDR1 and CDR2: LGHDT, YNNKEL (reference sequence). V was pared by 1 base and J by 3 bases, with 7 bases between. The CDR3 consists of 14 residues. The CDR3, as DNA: TGTGCCAGCAGCCAAGGGGGAACCAATCAGCCCCAGCATTTT. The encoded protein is CASSQGGTNQPQHF.

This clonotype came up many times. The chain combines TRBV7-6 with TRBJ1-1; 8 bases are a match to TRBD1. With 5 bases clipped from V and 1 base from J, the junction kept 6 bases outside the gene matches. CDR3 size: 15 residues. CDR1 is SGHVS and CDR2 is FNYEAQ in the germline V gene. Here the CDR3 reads CASSLTTGANTEAFF. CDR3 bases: TGTGCCAGCAGCCTTACGACAGGGGCGAACACTGAAGCTTTCTTT.

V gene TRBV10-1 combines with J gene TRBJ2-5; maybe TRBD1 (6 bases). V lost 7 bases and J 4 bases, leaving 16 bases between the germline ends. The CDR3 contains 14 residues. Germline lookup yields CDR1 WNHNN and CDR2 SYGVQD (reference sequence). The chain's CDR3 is CASNDPGEGETQYF. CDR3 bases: TGCGCCAGCAACGACCCAGGGGAAGGAGAGACCCAGTACTTC.

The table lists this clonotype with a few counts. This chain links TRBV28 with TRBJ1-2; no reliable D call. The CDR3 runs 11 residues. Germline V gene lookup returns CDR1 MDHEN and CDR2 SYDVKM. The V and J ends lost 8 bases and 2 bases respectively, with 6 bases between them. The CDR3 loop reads CASGINYGYTF. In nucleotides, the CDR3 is TGTGCCAGCGGCATCAACTATGGCTACACCTTC.

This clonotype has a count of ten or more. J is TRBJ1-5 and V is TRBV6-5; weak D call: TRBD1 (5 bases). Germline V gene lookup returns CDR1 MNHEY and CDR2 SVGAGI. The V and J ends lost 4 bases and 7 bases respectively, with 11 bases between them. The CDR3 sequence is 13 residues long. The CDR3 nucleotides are TGTGCCAGCAGTTGGGGGAGGGCGCAGCCCCAGCATTTT. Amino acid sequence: CASSWGRAQPQHF.

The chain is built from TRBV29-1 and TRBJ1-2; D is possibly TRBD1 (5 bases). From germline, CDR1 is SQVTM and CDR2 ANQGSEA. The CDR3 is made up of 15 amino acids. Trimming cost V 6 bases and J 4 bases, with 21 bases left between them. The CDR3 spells CSVDDSGRFGYGYTF. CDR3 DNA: TGCAGCGTAGACGACAGTGGGAGGTTCGGCTATGGCTACACCTTC.

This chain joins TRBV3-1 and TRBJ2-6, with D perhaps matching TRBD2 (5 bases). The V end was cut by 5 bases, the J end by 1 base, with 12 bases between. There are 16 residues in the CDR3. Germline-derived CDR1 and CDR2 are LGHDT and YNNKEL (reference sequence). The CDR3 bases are TGTGCCAGCAGCTCCACCCCGGGGTCTGGGGCCAACGTCCTGACTTTC. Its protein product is CASSSTPGSGANVLTF.

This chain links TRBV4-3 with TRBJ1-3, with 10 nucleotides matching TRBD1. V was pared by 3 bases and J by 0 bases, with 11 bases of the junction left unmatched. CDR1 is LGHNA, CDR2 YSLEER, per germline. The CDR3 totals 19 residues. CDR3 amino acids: CASSHAPGQGFLSGNTIYF. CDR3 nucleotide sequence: TGCGCCAGCAGCCACGCTCCGGGACAGGGGTTTCTCTCTGGAAACACCATATATTTT.

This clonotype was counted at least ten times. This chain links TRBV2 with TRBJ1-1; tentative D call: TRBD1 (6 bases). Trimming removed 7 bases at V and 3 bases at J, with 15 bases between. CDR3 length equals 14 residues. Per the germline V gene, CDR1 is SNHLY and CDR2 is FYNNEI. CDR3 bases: TGTGCCAGCAACGGTCAAGGGGGGTACACTGAAGCTTTCTTT. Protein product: CASNGQGGYTEAFF.

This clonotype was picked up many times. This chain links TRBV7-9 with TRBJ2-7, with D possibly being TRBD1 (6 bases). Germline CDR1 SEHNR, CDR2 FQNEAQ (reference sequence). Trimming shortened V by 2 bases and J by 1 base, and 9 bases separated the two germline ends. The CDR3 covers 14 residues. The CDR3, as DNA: TGTGCCAGCAGCTTATCAGGGGAATCCTACGAGCAGTACTTC. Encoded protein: CASSLSGESYEQYF. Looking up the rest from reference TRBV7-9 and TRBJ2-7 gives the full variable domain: DTGVSQNPRHKITKRGQNVTFRCDPISEHNRLYWYRQTLGQGPEFLTYFQNEAQLEKSRLLSDRFSAERPKGSFSTLEIQRTEQGDSAMYLCASSLSGESYEQYFGPGTRLTVT.

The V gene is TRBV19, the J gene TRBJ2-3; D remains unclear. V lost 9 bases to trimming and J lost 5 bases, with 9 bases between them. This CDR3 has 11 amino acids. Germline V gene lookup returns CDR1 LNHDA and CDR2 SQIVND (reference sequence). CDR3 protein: CASPRVDTQYF. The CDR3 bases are TGTGCCAGCCCTAGAGTAGATACGCAGTATTTT.

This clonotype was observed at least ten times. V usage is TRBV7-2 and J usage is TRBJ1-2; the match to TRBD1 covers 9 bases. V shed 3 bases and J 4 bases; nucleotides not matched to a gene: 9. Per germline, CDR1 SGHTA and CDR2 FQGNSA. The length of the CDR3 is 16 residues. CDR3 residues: CASSLGGTGQGYGYTF. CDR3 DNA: TGTGCCAGCAGCTTGGGCGGGACAGGGCAAGGCTATGGCTACACCTTC.